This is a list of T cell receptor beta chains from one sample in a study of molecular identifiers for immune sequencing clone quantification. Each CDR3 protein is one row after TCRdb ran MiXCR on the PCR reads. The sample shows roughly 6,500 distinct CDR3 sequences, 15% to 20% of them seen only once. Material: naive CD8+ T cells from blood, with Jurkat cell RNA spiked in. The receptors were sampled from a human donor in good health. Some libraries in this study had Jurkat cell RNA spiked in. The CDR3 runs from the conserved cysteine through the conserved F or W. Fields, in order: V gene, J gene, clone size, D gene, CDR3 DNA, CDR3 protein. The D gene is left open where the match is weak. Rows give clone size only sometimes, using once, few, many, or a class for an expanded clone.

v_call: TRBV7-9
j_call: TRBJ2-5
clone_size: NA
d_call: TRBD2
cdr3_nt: TGTGCCAGCAGGCCCACTAGCGCCCAAGAGACCCAGTACTTC
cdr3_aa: CASRPTSAQETQYF

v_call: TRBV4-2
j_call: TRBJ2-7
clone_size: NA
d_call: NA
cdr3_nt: TGTGCCAGCAGCCAAGATCTGGGGTACGAGCAGTACTTC
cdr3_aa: CASSQDLGYEQYF

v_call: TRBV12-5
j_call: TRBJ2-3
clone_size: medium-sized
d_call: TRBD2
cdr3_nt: TGTGCTAGTGGTTTGGCTGGGACTAGCGCCGAAGGGGCAGATACGCAGTATTTT
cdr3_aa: CASGLAGTSAEGADTQYF

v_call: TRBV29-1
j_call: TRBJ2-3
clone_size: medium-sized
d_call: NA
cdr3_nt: TGCAGCTTAGAGGGGCAGGGTACAGATACGCAGTATTTT
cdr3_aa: CSLEGQGTDTQYF

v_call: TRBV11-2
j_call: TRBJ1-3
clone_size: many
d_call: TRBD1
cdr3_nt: TGTGCCAGCAGCCCAACAGGGGGCAGAGGGTCCTTCTCTGGAAACACCATATATTTT
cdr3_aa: CASSPTGGRGSFSGNTIYF

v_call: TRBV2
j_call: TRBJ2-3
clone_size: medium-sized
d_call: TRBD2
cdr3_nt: TGTGCCAGCAGTGGCCACCTAGCGGGGGTCGGAACAGATACGCAGTATTTT
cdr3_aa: CASSGHLAGVGTDTQYF

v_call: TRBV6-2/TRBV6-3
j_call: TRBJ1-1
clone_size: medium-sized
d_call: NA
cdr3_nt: TGTGCCAGCACCCAGGGTTGGAAACCCGAAGCTTTCTTT
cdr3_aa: CASTQGWKPEAFF

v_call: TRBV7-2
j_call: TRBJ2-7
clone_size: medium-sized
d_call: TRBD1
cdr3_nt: TGTGCCAGCAGCTTATACCGGGACAGCTCCTACGAGCAGTACTTC
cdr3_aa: CASSLYRDSSYEQYF

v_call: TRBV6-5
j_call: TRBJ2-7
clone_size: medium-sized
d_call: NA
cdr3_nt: TGTGCCAGCAGTTACTCGTGGGGCACCTACGAGCAGTACTTC
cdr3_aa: CASSYSWGTYEQYF

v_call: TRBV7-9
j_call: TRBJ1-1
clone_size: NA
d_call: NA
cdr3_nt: TGTGCCAGCAGCTTCCCCACAGAGAACGCTGAAGCTTTCTTT
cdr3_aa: CASSFPTENAEAFF

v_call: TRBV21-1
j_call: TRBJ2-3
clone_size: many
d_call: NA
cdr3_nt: TGTGCCAGCAGCGCCCCCGACAGGGGGTCAGATACGCAGTATTTT
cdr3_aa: CASSAPDRGSDTQYF

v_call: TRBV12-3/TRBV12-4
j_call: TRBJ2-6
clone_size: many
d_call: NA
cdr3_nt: TGTGCCAGCAGCCAGACGGACTCTGGGGCCAACGTCCTGACTTTC
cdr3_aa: CASSQTDSGANVLTF

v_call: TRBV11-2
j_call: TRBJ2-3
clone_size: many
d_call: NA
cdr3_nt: TGTGCCAGCAGCTTAGAGGCAGATACGCAGTATTTT
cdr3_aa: CASSLEADTQYF

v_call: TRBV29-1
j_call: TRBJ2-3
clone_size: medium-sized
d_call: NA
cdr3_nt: TGCAGCGTTGCGGTGGACCCCTCCGCTACAGATACGCAGTATTTT
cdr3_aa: CSVAVDPSATDTQYF

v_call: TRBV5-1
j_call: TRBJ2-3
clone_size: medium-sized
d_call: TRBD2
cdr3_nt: TGCGCCAGCAGCTTTACTAGCGAGGCAGATACGCAGTATTTT
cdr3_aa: CASSFTSEADTQYF

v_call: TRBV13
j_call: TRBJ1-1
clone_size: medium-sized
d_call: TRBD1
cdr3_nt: TGTGCCAGCAGTTGGGGACAGGCTAACACTGAAGCTTTCTTT
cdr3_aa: CASSWGQANTEAFF

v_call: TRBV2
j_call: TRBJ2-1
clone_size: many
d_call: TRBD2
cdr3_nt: TGTGCCAGCTCTCGTTCGGGAGGGAGCTCCTACAATGAGCAGTTCTTC
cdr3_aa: CASSRSGGSSYNEQFF

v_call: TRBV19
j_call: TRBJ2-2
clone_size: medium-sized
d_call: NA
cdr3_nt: TGTGCCAGTTCGTTGACCGGGGAGCTGTTTTTT
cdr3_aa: CASSLTGELFF

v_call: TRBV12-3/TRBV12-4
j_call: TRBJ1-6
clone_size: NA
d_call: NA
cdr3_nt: TGTGCCAGCAGTTCTGGGAGCTCCTATAATTCACCCCTCCACTTT
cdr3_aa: CASSSGSSYNSPLHF

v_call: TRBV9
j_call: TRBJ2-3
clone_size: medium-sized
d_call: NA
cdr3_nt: TGTGCCAGCAGCGTAGCGGGATTTGGCACAGATACGCAGTATTTT
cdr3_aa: CASSVAGFGTDTQYF

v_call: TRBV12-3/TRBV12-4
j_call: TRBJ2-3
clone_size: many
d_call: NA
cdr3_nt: TGTGCCAGCAGTTCCGGCACAGATACGCAGTATTTT
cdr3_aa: CASSSGTDTQYF

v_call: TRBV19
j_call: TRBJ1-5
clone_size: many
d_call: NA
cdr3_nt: TGTGCCAGTAGTATAGCGGGTCAGCCCCAGCATTTT
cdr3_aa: CASSIAGQPQHF

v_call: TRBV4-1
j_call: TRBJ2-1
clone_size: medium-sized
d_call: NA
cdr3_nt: TGCGCCAGCAGCCGCTTACAGAGGGTTGAGGATGAGCAGTTCTTC
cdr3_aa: CASSRLQRVEDEQFF

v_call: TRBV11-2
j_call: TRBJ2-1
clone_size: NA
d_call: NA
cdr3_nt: TGTGCCAGCAGCTTTGTGGTCAATGAGCAGTTCTTC
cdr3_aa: CASSFVVNEQFF

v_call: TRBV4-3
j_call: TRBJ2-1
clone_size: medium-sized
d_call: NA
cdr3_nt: TGCGCCAGCAGCCTGACCTATCCGGGTTCCTACAATGAGCAGTTCTTC
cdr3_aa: CASSLTYPGSYNEQFF

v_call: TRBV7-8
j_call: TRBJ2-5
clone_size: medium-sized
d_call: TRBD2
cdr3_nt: TGTGCCAGCAGCTACGCCCTAGCGGTCCAAGAGACCCAGTACTTC
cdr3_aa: CASSYALAVQETQYF

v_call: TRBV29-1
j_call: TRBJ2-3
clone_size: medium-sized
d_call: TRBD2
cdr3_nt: TGCAGCGTCGCCGGGGCTAGCGGGAGTTTAGATACGCAGTATTTT
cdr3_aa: CSVAGASGSLDTQYF

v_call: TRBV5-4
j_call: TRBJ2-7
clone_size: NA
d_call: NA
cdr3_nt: TGTGCCAGCAGCACGGGCGAAGCGGGCTCCTACGAGCAGTACTTC
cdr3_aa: CASSTGEAGSYEQYF

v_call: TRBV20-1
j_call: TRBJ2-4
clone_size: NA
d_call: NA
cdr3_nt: TGCAGTGCTAGTGTGCTCATAGCCAAAAACATTCAGTACTTC
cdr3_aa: CSASVLIAKNIQYF

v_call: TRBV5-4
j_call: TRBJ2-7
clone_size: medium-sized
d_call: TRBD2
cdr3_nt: TGTGCCAGCTCGGCGGGAGGGCCTTTCGAGCAGTACTTC
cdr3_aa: CASSAGGPFEQYF

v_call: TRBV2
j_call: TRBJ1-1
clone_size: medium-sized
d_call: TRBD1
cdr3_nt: TGTGCCAGCAGACCTACAGGGTATGAAACGACAGGGGGTGAAGCTTTCTTT
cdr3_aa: CASRPTGYETTGGEAFF

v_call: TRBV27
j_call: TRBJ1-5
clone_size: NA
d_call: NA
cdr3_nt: TGTGCCAGCAGAAACAGCTATAGCAATCAGCCCCAGCACTTT
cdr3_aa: CASRNSYSNQPQHF

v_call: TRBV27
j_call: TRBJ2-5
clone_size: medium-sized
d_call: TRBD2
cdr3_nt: TGTGCCAGCAAGCCGGGACTAGACCAAGAGACCCAGTACTTC
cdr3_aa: CASKPGLDQETQYF

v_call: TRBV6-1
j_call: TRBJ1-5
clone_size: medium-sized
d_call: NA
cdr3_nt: TGTGCCAGCAGTGATTCCATTAGGAGCAATCAGCCCCAGCATTTT
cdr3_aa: CASSDSIRSNQPQHF

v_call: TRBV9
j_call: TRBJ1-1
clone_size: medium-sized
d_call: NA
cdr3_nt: TGTGCCAGCAGCGAGTACAGGGTAAACACTGAAGCTTTCTTT
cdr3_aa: CASSEYRVNTEAFF

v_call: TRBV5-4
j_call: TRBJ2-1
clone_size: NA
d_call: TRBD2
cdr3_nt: TGTGCCAGCAGCTCGATAGCGGGTGAGCAGTTCTTC
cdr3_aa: CASSSIAGEQFF

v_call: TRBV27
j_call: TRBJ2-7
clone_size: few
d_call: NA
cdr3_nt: TGTGCCAGCAGTTTCCGACTAGGTTTGTACTACGAGCAGTACTTC
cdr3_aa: CASSFRLGLYYEQYF

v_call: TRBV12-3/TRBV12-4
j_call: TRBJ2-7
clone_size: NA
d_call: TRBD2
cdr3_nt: TGTGCCAGCAGTTTCCGGCTAGCGGGGGACCCCTCCTACGAGCAGTACTTC
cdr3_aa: CASSFRLAGDPSYEQYF

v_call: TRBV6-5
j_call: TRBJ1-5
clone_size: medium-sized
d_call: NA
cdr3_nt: TGTGCCAGCACTCCCGGGTGGGGTAGCAATCAGCCCCAGCATTTT
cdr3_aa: CASTPGWGSNQPQHF

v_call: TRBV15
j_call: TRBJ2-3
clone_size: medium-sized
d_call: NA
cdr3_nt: TGTGCCACCAGCTCAGATGGGGGGCCAGATACGCAGTATTTT
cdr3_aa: CATSSDGGPDTQYF

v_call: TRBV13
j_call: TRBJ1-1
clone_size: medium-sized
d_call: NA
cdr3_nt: TGTGCCAGCAGCAGCCATCTGGGGGGAGACACTGAAGCTTTCTTT
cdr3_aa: CASSSHLGGDTEAFF

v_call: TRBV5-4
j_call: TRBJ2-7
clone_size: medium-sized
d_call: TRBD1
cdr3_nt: TGTGCCAGCAGCTCCGGGACAGGAGCCTACGAGCAGTACTTC
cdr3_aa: CASSSGTGAYEQYF

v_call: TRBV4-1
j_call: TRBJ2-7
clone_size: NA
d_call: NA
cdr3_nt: TGCGCCGGCAGCGTTGACGGGGGATCCTACGAGCAGTACTTC
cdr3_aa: CAGSVDGGSYEQYF

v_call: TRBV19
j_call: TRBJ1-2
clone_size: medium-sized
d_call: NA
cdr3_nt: TGTGCCAGTAGCCTCGCCGACGGGGACATTAACTATGGCTACACCTTC
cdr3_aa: CASSLADGDINYGYTF

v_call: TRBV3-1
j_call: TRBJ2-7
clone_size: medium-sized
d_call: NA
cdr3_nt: TGTGCCAGCAGCCAGATTTTGACGAGGTACGAGCAGTACTTC
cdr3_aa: CASSQILTRYEQYF

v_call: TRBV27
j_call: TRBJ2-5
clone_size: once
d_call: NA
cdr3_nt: TGTGCCAGCAGTCCCCCCGGGACTTTGGAGACCCAGTACTTC
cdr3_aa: CASSPPGTLETQYF

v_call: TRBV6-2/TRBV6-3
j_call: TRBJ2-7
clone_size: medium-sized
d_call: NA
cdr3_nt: TGTGCCAGCAGTTACTCGGTGACGGATGGCGCCTACGAGCAGTACTTC
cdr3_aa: CASSYSVTDGAYEQYF

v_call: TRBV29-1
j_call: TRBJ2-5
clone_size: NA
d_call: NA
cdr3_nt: TGCAGCGTTGAAGATTTCGTCTCAGGGCGAGAGACCCAGTACTTC
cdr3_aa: CSVEDFVSGRETQYF

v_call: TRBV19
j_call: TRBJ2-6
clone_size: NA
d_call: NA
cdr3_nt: TGTGCCAGTTGTGGGGCCAACGTCCTGACTTTC
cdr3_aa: CASCGANVLTF

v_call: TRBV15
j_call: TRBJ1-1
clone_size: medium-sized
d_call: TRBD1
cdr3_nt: TGTGCCACCAGCCGTAGGGGGCAAACGGAAGCTTTCTTT
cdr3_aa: CATSRRGQTEAFF

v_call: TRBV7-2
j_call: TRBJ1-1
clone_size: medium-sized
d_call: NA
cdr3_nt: TGTGCCAGCAGCCTTTTGGGGTTGACTGAAGCTTTCTTT
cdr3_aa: CASSLLGLTEAFF

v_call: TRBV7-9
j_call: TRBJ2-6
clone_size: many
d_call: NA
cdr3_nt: TGTGCCAGCAGCGGACTCTCTGGGGCCAACGTCCTGACTTTC
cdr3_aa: CASSGLSGANVLTF